A single T cell receptor beta chain is shown here with its context. The germline V and J ends were trimmed by 0 bases and 1 base, with 8 bases remaining between them. The germline V gene has CDR1 SGHDT and CDR2 YYEEEE. The CDR3 is made up of 14 amino acids. These data come from a study of blood T cell repertoires in COVID-19. Study-level information: The United States, Italy and Spain were the sources of the acute and convalescent COVID-19 samples. PBMCs, B-cell-depleted T cells, or T cells were the source of the cDNA or gDNA that made up the material.

In the original processing: Amplifying reference gene primers gave estimates of nucleated cell counts. Generated by immunoSEQ multiplex PCR, the TCRdb table keeps only in-frame clones and is missing some. The DNA was the basis for D and trimming; V, J and clone size are from that table. The repertoire holds about 230,000 clones, with under 85% as singletons. Followed longitudinally, the Seattle patients had been enrolled during active infection. The receptor comes from a woman in her thirties with COVID-19, enrolled during active disease. The sample was peripheral blood. The genes are TRBV5-6 and TRBJ2-7; D not resolved. CDR3 loop: CASSLEASSYEQYF. CDR3 coding DNA: TGTGCCAGCAGCTTGGAAGCAAGTTCCTACGAGCAGTACTTC. Combining the CDR3 with reference TRBV5-6 and TRBJ2-7 gives the whole variable domain DAGVTQSPTHLIKTRGQQVTLRCSPKSGHDTVSWYQQALGQGPQFIFQYYEEEERQRGNFPDRFSGHQFPNYSSELNVNALLLGDSALYLCASSLEASSYEQYFGPGTRLTVT.